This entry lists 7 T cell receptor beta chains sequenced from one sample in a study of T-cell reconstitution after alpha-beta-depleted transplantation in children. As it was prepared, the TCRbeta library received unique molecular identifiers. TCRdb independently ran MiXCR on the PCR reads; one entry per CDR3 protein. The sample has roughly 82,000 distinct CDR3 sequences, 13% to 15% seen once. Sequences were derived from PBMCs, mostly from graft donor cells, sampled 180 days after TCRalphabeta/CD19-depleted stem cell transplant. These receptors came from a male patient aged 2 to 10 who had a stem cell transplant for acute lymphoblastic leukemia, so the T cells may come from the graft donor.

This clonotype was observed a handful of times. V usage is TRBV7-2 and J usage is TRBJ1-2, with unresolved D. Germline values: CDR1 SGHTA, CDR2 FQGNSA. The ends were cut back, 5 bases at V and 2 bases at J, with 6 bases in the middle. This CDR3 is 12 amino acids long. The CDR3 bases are TGTGCCAGCAGCGCAGCGAACTATGGCTACACCTTC. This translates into CASSAANYGYTF.

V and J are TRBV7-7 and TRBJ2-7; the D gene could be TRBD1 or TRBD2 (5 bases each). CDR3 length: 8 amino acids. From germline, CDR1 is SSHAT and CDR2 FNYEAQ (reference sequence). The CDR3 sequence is CARGEQYF. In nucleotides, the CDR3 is TGTGCGAGGGGAGAGCAGTACTTC. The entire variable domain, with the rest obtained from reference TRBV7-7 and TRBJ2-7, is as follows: GAGVSQSPRYKVTKRGQDVTLRCDPISSHATLYWYQQALGQGPEFLTYFNYEAQPDKSGLPSDRFSAERPEGSISTLTIQRTEQRDSAMYRCARGEQYFGPGTRLTVT.

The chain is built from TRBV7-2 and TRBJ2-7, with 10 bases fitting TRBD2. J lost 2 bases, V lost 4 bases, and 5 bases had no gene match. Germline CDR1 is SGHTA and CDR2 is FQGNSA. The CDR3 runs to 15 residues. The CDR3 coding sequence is TGTGCCAGCAGCTCGTCTAGCGGGGGTACCTACGAGCAGTACTTC. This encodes CASSSSSGGTYEQYF.

The CDR3 protein is CASGFGRVTYNEQFF. The CDR3, as DNA: TGTGCTAGTGGTTTCGGGAGGGTCACCTACAATGAGCAGTTCTTC. The chain couples TRBV12-5 to TRBJ2-1, with 8 bases fitting TRBD2. The CDR3 runs to 15 residues. V lost 3 bases, J lost 2 bases, and 3 bases stayed unmatched. Germline CDR1 LGHNT, CDR2 FRNRAP.

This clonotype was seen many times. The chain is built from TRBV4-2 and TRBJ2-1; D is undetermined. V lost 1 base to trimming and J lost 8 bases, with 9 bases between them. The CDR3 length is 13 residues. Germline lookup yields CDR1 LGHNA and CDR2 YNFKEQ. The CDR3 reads CASSQALGHEQFF. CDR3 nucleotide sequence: TGTGCCAGCAGCCAAGCCCTAGGCCATGAGCAGTTCTTC.

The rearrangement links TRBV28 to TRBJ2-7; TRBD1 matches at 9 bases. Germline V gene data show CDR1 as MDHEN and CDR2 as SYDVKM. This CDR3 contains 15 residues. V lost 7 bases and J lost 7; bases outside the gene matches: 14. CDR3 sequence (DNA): TGTGCCAGCATTCGCCTCCCGGGACAGGGCCTTGAGCAGTACTTC. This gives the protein CASIRLPGQGLEQYF.

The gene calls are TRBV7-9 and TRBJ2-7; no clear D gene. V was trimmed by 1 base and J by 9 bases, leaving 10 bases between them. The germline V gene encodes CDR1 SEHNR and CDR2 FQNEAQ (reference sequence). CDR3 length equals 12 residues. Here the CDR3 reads CASSLGRRSQYF. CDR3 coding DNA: TGTGCCAGCAGCTTAGGCAGGCGATCGCAGTACTTC.